This T cell receptor (beta chain) stems from a study of T cell changes during pregnancy in multiple sclerosis (dated by TCRdb to between 2019 and 2020). Regarding the complete study: In women with multiple sclerosis, the researchers looked at how the T cell repertoire shifted as pregnancy progressed.

The CDR3 contains 16 residues, cysteine and phenylalanine counted. The sequence is cut down to CDR3 DNA, 48 bases in frame from base 1. Trimming at the junction amounts to 1 base on V and 0 bases on J, and the germline ends lie 13 bases apart. In the germline V gene, CDR1 corresponds to MGHRA and CDR2 to YSYEKL. This clone was picked up one time. Its specific antigen is unknown. No base-level quality is on record; no much larger clone is a single base apart. Library preparation employed the immunoSEQ multiplex PCR assay. TCRdb carries this immuneACCESS record with in-frame sequences only. Its versions omit some clonotypes, under half of them owing to an unresolved V gene in the studies checked, with the rest unexplained. A total of 60,000 to 75,000 clones appear in this sample, 90% to 95% of them only once. The ten largest clones add up to roughly 1.5% of the sample.

Specimen: peripheral blood, collected after pregnancy. The chain uses TRBV4-1 and TRBJ2-7, with a tentative D gene TRBD2 over 5 matching bases. This TCR was sampled from a female donor with multiple sclerosis, enrolled in a pregnancy study. The DNA is TGCGCCAGCAGCCAAGGTCTAGCAGGAACCTCCTACGAGCAGTACTTC. It codes for CASSQGLAGTSYEQYF.